This T cell receptor (beta chain) was observed in a study of cytomegalovirus exposure and HLA in healthy donors. General study findings and limits: Common viral pathogens seemed to be connected with several of the most significant clusters, according to a later analysis. Reportedly, diagnosis of cytomegalovirus status by the classifier showed high specificity and sensitivity.

The CDR3 loop spans 18 amino acids. CDR1 is MNHEY and CDR2 is SMNVEV in the germline V gene (reference sequence). V was pared by 6 bases and J by 0 bases, with 14 bases of the junction left unmatched. Comments on this clone: Its antigen remains unidentified.

The PCR had 60 Vbeta and 13 Jbeta primers. Generated by immunoSEQ multiplex PCR, the TCRdb table keeps only in-frame clones and is missing some. The table lists 150,000 to 200,000 clones, 80% of them singletons, with 1.1% in the top ten. Sequencing was performed on PBMCs. The chain combines TRBV27 with TRBJ2-1; TRBD2 aligns across 7 bases. The TCR sequence derives from a woman in her forties in good health and CMV-seronegative. CDR3 sequence reads: CASRGEGLVANSYNEQFF. CDR3 DNA: TGTGCCAGCAGGGGGGAGGGGCTAGTCGCGAACTCCTACAATGAGCAGTTCTTC.